A single sample gave rise to the 30 T cell receptor beta chains below, sequenced in a study of T cell responses to AZD1222 COVID-19 vaccine. This table comes from immunoSEQ multiplex PCR, and its TCRdb copy is limited to in-frame clones, with some not included. The top ten clones hold roughly 1.3% of a sample with fewer than 130,000 clones, more than 85% of them seen once. This sample comprised peripheral blood, obtained on day 0 of AZD1222 vaccination. The receptors come from an adult in good health.

The chain employs TRBV10-2 and TRBJ2-1; D gene uncertain. Germline V gene sequence: CDR1 WSHSY, CDR2 SAAADI. V was cut by 6 bases and J by 3 bases, with 9 bases left in between. This CDR3 spans 13 amino acids. This CDR3 reads CASRVSLYNEQFF. The CDR3 DNA is TGCGCCAGCAGGGTTTCCCTCTACAATGAGCAGTTCTTC.

The chain employs TRBV5-1 and TRBJ1-2, with D tentatively TRBD1 (5 bases). The CDR3 loop spans 14 amino acids. V was clipped by 2 bases and J by 5 bases, with 13 bases between them. The germline gives CDR1 SGHRS, CDR2 YFSETQ. The CDR3 DNA is TGCGCCAGCAGCTTTGAGGGGTCTGGGTATGGCTACACCTTC. This translates into CASSFEGSGYGYTF.

This chain links TRBV7-9 with TRBJ2-7; D gene uncertain. Trimming took off 2 bases at V and 0 bases at J, with 8 bases between the two ends. Germline loops: CDR1 SEHNR, CDR2 FQNEAQ (reference sequence). This CDR3 has 14 residues. The DNA for the CDR3 is TGTGCCAGCAGCTTATTAGGGCTCTCCTACGAGCAGTACTTC. Amino acids: CASSLLGLSYEQYF.

The V gene is TRBV7-8, the J gene TRBJ1-2, with D perhaps TRBD1 (5 bases). Looked up from germline, CDR1 is SGHVS and CDR2 is FQNEAQ. The germline V and J ends were trimmed by 4 bases and 2 bases, with 8 bases remaining between them. The CDR3 runs to 13 residues. The CDR3 loop is CASSWDGNYGYTF. As DNA, the CDR3 is TGTGCCAGCAGCTGGGACGGGAACTATGGCTACACCTTC.

The chain is built from TRBV28 and TRBJ1-1, with 8 bases aligning to TRBD1. CDR3 size: 17 residues. The germline CDR1 and CDR2 sequences are MDHEN and SYDVKM. V was clipped by 5 bases and J by 1 base; unmatched bases: 12. The CDR3 is CASSGRLGGTGNTEAFF. CDR3 bases: TGTGCCAGCAGTGGTCGTCTAGGGGGGACAGGGAACACTGAAGCTTTCTTT.

This chain uses TRBV19 with TRBJ2-1; D unclear. CDR3 length: 13 amino acids. The germline V gene has CDR1 LNHDA and CDR2 SQIVND (reference sequence). Trimming shortened V by 1 base and J by 9 bases, and 10 bases separated the two germline ends. The CDR3 DNA sequence: TGTGCCAGTAGTATAGGCCTAGTCGGTGAGCAGTTCTTC. It encodes CASSIGLVGEQFF.

This sequence joins TRBV9 and TRBJ2-7; no clear D gene. The CDR3 has 14 amino acids. The germline CDR1 and CDR2 sequences are SGDLS and YYNGEE. V gave up 2 bases and J gave up 2 bases, with 11 bases separating them. CDR3 amino acids: CASSVSVETYEQYF. In DNA, the CDR3 is TGTGCCAGCAGCGTGTCGGTAGAAACCTACGAGCAGTACTTC.

V gene TRBV18 combines with J gene TRBJ2-1; 9 bases are a match to TRBD1. Germline V gene sequence: CDR1 KGHSH, CDR2 LQKENI. The CDR3 totals 15 residues. V dropped 4 bases and J dropped 6; count of bases not matched to a gene: 7. Here the CDR3 reads CASSLRDRAANEQFF. The CDR3 DNA sequence: TGTGCCAGCTCACTCCGGGACAGGGCGGCCAATGAGCAGTTCTTC. Supplemented by reference TRBV18 and TRBJ2-1, the full variable domain reads NAGVMQNPRHLVRRRGQEARLRCSPMKGHSHVYWYRQLPEEGLKFMVYLQKENIIDESGMPKERFSAEFPKEGPSILRIQQVVRGDSAAYFCASSLRDRAANEQFFGPGTRLTVL.

This chain connects TRBV27 to TRBJ1-2; 8 bases are a match to TRBD1. The CDR3 is made up of 13 amino acids. After removal of 10 bases from V and 4 bases from J, the junction contained 8 bases not matched to a gene. The germline V gene has CDR1 MNHEY and CDR2 SMNVEV (reference sequence). The CDR3 here is CATPNGQGYGYTF. The CDR3 DNA reads as TGTGCCACCCCTAACGGACAGGGCTATGGCTACACCTTC.

The rearrangement uses TRBV5-1 and TRBJ2-1; no definite D call. This CDR3 has 16 residues. The V end lost 4 bases, the J end lost 0 bases, and 14 bases lay between the germline ends. The germline CDR1 and CDR2 sequences are SGHRS and YFSETQ. The CDR3 loop reads CASSPDPPSSYNEQFF. The DNA of the CDR3 is TGCGCCAGCAGCCCGGACCCACCCAGCTCCTACAATGAGCAGTTCTTC.

The chain carries TRBV7-9 and TRBJ2-3; D is undetermined. CDR1 SEHNR and CDR2 FQNEAQ come from the germline V gene (reference sequence). The CDR3 length is 12 residues. Trimming removed 6 bases from V and 6 bases from J, with 10 bases in between. The CDR3 region has the DNA TGTGCCAGCAGTTACAACCTGGATACGCAGTATTTT. Residues: CASSYNLDTQYF.

V gene TRBV6-4 combines with J gene TRBJ1-1; 10 nucleotides line up with TRBD1. Germline CDR1 is MRHNA and CDR2 is SNTAGT. The CDR3 is made up of 15 amino acids. The V segment lost 3 bases and the J segment 12 bases; nucleotides outside the gene matches: 13. This CDR3 is CASSESEDRGSKPFF. CDR3 coding DNA: TGTGCCAGCAGTGAAAGCGAGGACAGGGGGTCCAAGCCTTTCTTT.

This clone was observed a handful of times. This chain connects TRBV19 to TRBJ1-2; no firm D call. The V gene's germline CDR1 is LNHDA and CDR2 SQIVND (reference sequence). V lost 8 bases to trimming and J lost 6 bases, with 16 bases between them. The CDR3 is 13 amino acids. The CDR3 DNA is TGTGCCAGTTTTCAGACGTCCACCCATGGCTACACCTTC. It encodes CASFQTSTHGYTF. Supplemented by reference TRBV19 and TRBJ1-2, the full variable domain reads DGGITQSPKYLFRKEGQNVTLSCEQNLNHDAMYWYRQDPGQGLRLIYYSQIVNDFQKGDIAEGYSVSREKKESFPLTVTSAQKNPTAFYLCASFQTSTHGYTFGSGTRLTVV.

V is TRBV5-1 and J is TRBJ1-1; TRBD1 aligns across 9 bases. The V segment lost 3 bases and the J segment 3 bases; nucleotides outside the gene matches: 0. The CDR3 extends over 13 amino acids. The germline V gene has CDR1 SGHRS and CDR2 YFSETQ. Here the CDR3 reads CASSWTGDTEAFF. CDR3 DNA: TGCGCCAGCAGCTGGACAGGGGACACTGAAGCTTTCTTT.

The chain is built from TRBV19 and TRBJ2-1, with D perhaps matching TRBD1 (6 bases). Germline V gives CDR1 LNHDA, CDR2 SQIVND (reference sequence). This CDR3 is 15 amino acids long. Trimming left V 1 base short and J 5 bases short, with 12 bases between. The chain's CDR3 is CASSIGQGNHNEQFF. The CDR3 DNA sequence: TGTGCCAGTAGTATAGGGCAGGGGAACCACAATGAGCAGTTCTTC.

This chain links TRBV12-3 or TRBV12-4 with TRBJ2-2; D is perhaps TRBD1 (6 bases). This CDR3 has 13 residues. V lost 4 bases and J 6 bases, leaving 9 bases between the germline ends. As DNA, the CDR3 is TGTGCCAGCAGTTCCAGGGGAGCCGGGGAGCTGTTTTTT. It translates to CASSSRGAGELFF.

The chain recombines TRBV27 with TRBJ1-1; D perhaps matches TRBD1 (6 bases). Deletions cut 5 bases from V and 0 bases from J, with 13 bases between. The CDR3 consists of 15 residues. The germline V gene encodes CDR1 MNHEY and CDR2 SMNVEV (reference sequence). CDR3 sequence (DNA): TGTGCCAGCAGTCCTAGGGGGGTTATGAACACTGAAGCTTTCTTT. This sequence encodes CASSPRGVMNTEAFF.

The chain employs TRBV28 and TRBJ2-5; TRBD2 aligns across 8 bases. The length of the CDR3 is 17 residues. Germline CDR1 reads MDHEN; CDR2 reads SYDVKM. The ends lost 6 bases at V and 5 bases at J; junction bases unmatched: 17. CDR3: CASSSQSRGAVGETQYF. The CDR3 DNA sequence: TGTGCCAGCAGCTCGCAATCGCGGGGGGCAGTGGGGGAGACCCAGTACTTC. Full variable domain (rest looked up from reference TRBV28 and TRBJ2-5): DVKVTQSSRYLVKRTGEKVFLECVQDMDHENMFWYRQDPGLGLRLIYFSYDVKMKEKGDIPEGYSVSREKKERFSLILESASTNQTSMYLCASSSQSRGAVGETQYFGPGTRLLVL.

The chain uses TRBV19 and TRBJ2-1; 12 nucleotides match TRBD1. Germline V gene lookup returns CDR1 LNHDA and CDR2 SQIVND (reference sequence). The ends lost 5 bases at V and 5 bases at J; junction bases unmatched: 7. The CDR3 spans 16 residues. The CDR3 DNA reads TGTGCCAGTAGTGTAAACCGGGACAGGGGGCACAATGAGCAGTTCTTC. As protein: CASSVNRDRGHNEQFF.

The V call is TRBV7-2, the J call TRBJ2-3; D might be TRBD1 (6 bases). Germline assignment: CDR1 SGHTA and CDR2 FQGNSA. The CDR3 loop spans 15 amino acids. Trimming stripped 1 base from V and 4 bases from J, with 12 bases between. CDR3 sequence: CASSLENRAADTQYF. The DNA of the CDR3 is TGTGCCAGCAGCTTAGAAAACAGGGCGGCAGATACGCAGTATTTT.

This clone was picked up one time. The CDR3: CASSLGTGGTVGYTF. In DNA form, the CDR3 reads TGTGCCAGCTCACTCGGGACAGGGGGCACTGTTGGCTACACCTTC. The chain combines TRBV18 with TRBJ1-2; 12 bases line up with TRBD1. CDR1 is KGHSH, CDR2 LQKENI, per germline. The CDR3 extends over 15 amino acids. The J segment lost 7 bases and the V segment lost 4 bases, leaving 7 bases of the junction unmatched.

The V and J genes are TRBV7-6 and TRBJ2-2; a possible D gene is TRBD2 (6 bases). The V end lost 0 bases, the J end lost 6 bases, and 11 bases lay between the germline ends. CDR3 length: 15 residues. Per the germline V gene, CDR1 is SGHVS and CDR2 is FNYEAQ. The CDR3 nucleotides are TGTGCCAGCAGCTTAGCGCGGACGGGAGCCGGGGAGCTGTTTTTT. It specifies CASSLARTGAGELFF.

This chain links TRBV19 with TRBJ2-7, with D perhaps being TRBD1 or TRBD2 (5 bases each). This CDR3 is 17 amino acids long. Germline CDR1 reads LNHDA; CDR2 reads SQIVND (reference sequence). V was trimmed by 4 bases and J by 4 bases, leaving 23 bases between them. This chain's CDR3 is CASSKSQPLRGRYEQYF. In DNA, the CDR3 is TGTGCCAGTAGTAAAAGCCAACCCCTGAGGGGTAGGTACGAGCAGTACTTC. The whole variable domain, filled in from reference TRBV19 and TRBJ2-7, reads DGGITQSPKYLFRKEGQNVTLSCEQNLNHDAMYWYRQDPGQGLRLIYYSQIVNDFQKGDIAEGYSVSREKKESFPLTVTSAQKNPTAFYLCASSKSQPLRGRYEQYFGPGTRLTVT.

The chain uses TRBV7-9 and TRBJ1-5; the D gene is possibly TRBD1 (5 bases). Germline CDR1 and CDR2: SEHNR and FQNEAQ (reference sequence). The CDR3 covers 17 residues. Trimming pared 0 bases from V and 0 bases from J, leaving 12 bases between. The CDR3: CASSLAVPGYSNQPQHF. Here the CDR3 DNA reads TGTGCCAGCAGCTTAGCCGTACCAGGGTATAGCAATCAGCCCCAGCATTTT.

This clone was found once. The genes are TRBV29-1 and TRBJ2-2, with D possibly being TRBD2 (5 bases). Germline V CDR1 and CDR2: SQVTM, ANQGSEA. This CDR3 contains 13 residues. V lost 5 bases and J 0 bases, leaving 7 bases between the germline ends. This CDR3 reads CSVPLANTGELFF. The CDR3 DNA reads as TGCAGCGTTCCACTAGCGAACACCGGGGAGCTGTTTTTT.

The chain has TRBV19 and TRBJ2-4; D remains unclear. Germline-derived CDR1 and CDR2 are LNHDA and SQIVND (reference sequence). Trimming took 3 bases from V and 0 from J, leaving 6 bases between them. The CDR3 extends over 14 amino acids. This chain's CDR3 is CASSILLAKNIQYF. The CDR3 DNA follows: TGTGCCAGTAGTATTCTTCTAGCCAAAAACATTCAGTACTTC. The full variable domain, in which reference TRBV19 and TRBJ2-4 provide the parts outside the CDR3, is DGGITQSPKYLFRKEGQNVTLSCEQNLNHDAMYWYRQDPGQGLRLIYYSQIVNDFQKGDIAEGYSVSREKKESFPLTVTSAQKNPTAFYLCASSILLAKNIQYFGAGTRLSVL.

The J gene is TRBJ1-2, the V gene TRBV18; 7 nucleotides match TRBD1. V was clipped by 3 bases and J by 2 bases; unmatched bases: 6. The CDR3 sequence is 15 residues long. The germline V gene has CDR1 KGHSH and CDR2 LQKENI. The CDR3 region is CASSPTGPGNYGYTF. CDR3 coding DNA: TGTGCCAGCTCACCGACAGGGCCAGGCAACTATGGCTACACCTTC.

This rearrangement joins TRBV7-9 to TRBJ2-3, with D possibly matching TRBD2 (5 bases). With 4 bases removed from V and 5 bases from J, the gap between germline ends came to 13 bases. Germline CDR1 and CDR2: SEHNR and FQNEAQ (reference sequence). The CDR3 length is 14 residues. CDR3 region: CASSYIGSGDTQYF. CDR3 nucleotide sequence: TGTGCCAGCAGCTATATTGGGAGTGGAGATACGCAGTATTTT.

The chain has TRBV9 and TRBJ1-4; D gene ambiguous. The germline V and J ends were trimmed by 0 bases and 3 bases, with 9 bases remaining between them. Germline assignment: CDR1 SGDLS and CDR2 YYNGEE. The CDR3 spans 15 residues. CDR3 coding DNA: TGTGCCAGCAGCGTAGAAGGTCACCCTAATGAAAAACTGTTTTTT. Translated: CASSVEGHPNEKLFF.

This sequence joins TRBV7-2 and TRBJ2-1, with TRBD2 identical over 11 bases. Germline CDR1 SGHTA, CDR2 FQGNSA. Trimming took 1 base from V and 8 from J; bases not matched to a gene: 4. There are 15 residues in the CDR3. As DNA, the CDR3 is TGTGCCAGCAGCTTAGAGTCTAGCGGGGGGTATGAGCAGTTCTTC. Amino acids: CASSLESSGGYEQFF.